The 10 T cell receptor beta chains listed next were all sequenced from one sample in a study of blood T cells in healthy people across ages. Sample-barcoded 5' priming and a J-beta primer mix drove a second PCR of roughly 6 to 12 cycles. Via MiXCR, TCRdb re-called the 5' RACE reads, giving one row per CDR3 protein. The sample yields nearly 800,000 distinct CDR3 sequences, 20% to 30% seen once. These sequences were also reported in another study, on T cells of mothers and their children.

The sample consisted of blood. Receptors were obtained from a boy aged 5-17 years in good health.

This clonotype has only a few counts. The rearrangement joins TRBV12-3 or TRBV12-4 to TRBJ1-6; TRBD1 matches 8 bases. Unmatched junction bases numbered 6, after V lost 2 bases and J lost 9 bases. The CDR3 has 15 residues. The chain's CDR3 is CASSLIQGAVSPLHF. The CDR3 nucleotides read TGTGCCAGCAGTTTAATCCAGGGGGCTGTTTCACCCCTCCACTTT.

The J gene is TRBJ1-2, the V gene TRBV6-2 or TRBV6-3; no clear D gene. The germline gives CDR1 MNHEY, CDR2 SVGEGT. The V end lost 4 bases, the J end lost 8 bases, and 14 bases lay between the germline ends. The CDR3 runs 13 residues. The CDR3 reads CASSWTDFSGYTF. CDR3 DNA sequence: TGTGCCAGCAGTTGGACGGACTTTAGCGGCTACACCTTC.

This clonotype was counted between two and nine times. The CDR3 reads CASSNGRKPTEQYF. CDR3 nucleotides: TGTGCCAGCAGTAACGGACGGAAGCCCACGGAGCAGTACTTC. The genes are TRBV6-2 or TRBV6-3 and TRBJ2-7; D remains ambiguous. The germline V gene has CDR1 MNHEY and CDR2 SVGEGT. This CDR3 is built from 14 residues. Trimming cost V 5 bases and J 7 bases, with 18 bases left between them.

The V and J genes are TRBV24-1 and TRBJ2-1, with TRBD2 matching over 10 bases. The V gene end was trimmed by 1 base and the J gene end by 4 bases; junction bases not matched to a gene: 6. Germline V CDR1 and CDR2: KGHDR, SFDVKD. This CDR3 has 17 residues. The CDR3 loop is CATSDFRSSGSYNEQFF. Here the CDR3 DNA reads TGTGCCACCAGTGATTTCCGATCTAGCGGGAGTTACAATGAGCAGTTCTTC.

Note on this clonotype: Relative to the germline gene, one junction end is altered; a read error may explain this. The rearrangement links TRBV28 to TRBJ2-5, with TRBD1 matching over 8 bases. From germline, CDR1 is MDHEN and CDR2 SYDVKM. This CDR3 comprises 13 residues. CDR3 coding DNA: TGTGCCAGCAGTACCAGGGGGCTTAAGGCCCAGCACTTC. It translates to CASSTRGLKAQHF.

The rearrangement joins TRBV5-1 to TRBJ1-1; D unclear. V gave up 0 bases and J gave up 5 bases, with 8 bases separating them. The V gene's germline CDR1 is SGHRS and CDR2 YFSETQ. CDR3 length equals 13 residues. CDR3 loop: CASSLGARTEAFF. CDR3 DNA sequence: TGCGCCAGCAGCTTGGGGGCTCGGACTGAAGCTTTCTTT.

This clonotype has only a few counts. This chain joins TRBV7-3 and TRBJ1-2; the D is unclear. The germline V gene encodes CDR1 SGHTA and CDR2 FQGTGA. This CDR3 spans 13 amino acids. V was trimmed by 0 bases and J by 12 bases, leaving 14 bases between them. CDR3: CASSLTSGGGHTF. The CDR3, as DNA: TGTGCCAGCAGCTTAACGAGTGGAGGCGGCCACACCTTC.

This clonotype occurred a few times. The gene calls are TRBV28 and TRBJ2-5; no definite D call. The end of the DNA fits TRBJ2-7 better, so the J call may be wrong. CDR1 MDHEN and CDR2 SYDVKM come from the germline V gene. The CDR3 sequence is 14 residues long. CDR3 loop: CASTPRVGSYEQYF. The CDR3 DNA is TGTGCCAGCACCCCTAGGGTTGGCTCCTACGAGCAGTACTTC.

The V call is TRBV27, the J call TRBJ2-6; D is ambiguous. Germline V gives CDR1 MNHEY, CDR2 SMNVEV (reference sequence). The V gene lost 2 bases and the J gene lost 0 bases, with 11 bases spanning the gap. CDR3 length: 17 residues. The CDR3 is CASSLIWPGSGANVLTF. The CDR3 nucleotides are TGTGCCAGCAGTTTAATTTGGCCAGGCTCTGGGGCCAACGTCCTGACTTTC.

This clonotype was observed a handful of times. V usage is TRBV2 and J usage is TRBJ2-7; 10 bases map to TRBD1. CDR3 length equals 13 residues. Losses at the gene ends were 8 bases for V and 1 base for J; bases not matched to a gene: 2. Germline-derived CDR1 and CDR2 are SNHLY and FYNNEI. The CDR3 DNA is TGTGCCAGCGGGACAGGGGAGTCCTACGAGCAGTACTTC. Its protein is CASGTGESYEQYF.